One and the same sample provided the 23 T cell receptor beta chains below, sequenced in a study of control samples from healthy donors and cancer patients (TCRdb year 2020). Library generation was performed with the immunoSEQ multiplex PCR assay. TCRdb holds this immuneACCESS table with in-frame rearrangements only. Some clones are missing; in checked studies, unresolved V genes explain under half, and the rest has no known cause. The sample table lists fewer than 300,000 clones, roughly 80% of them with a count of one. The leading ten clones occupy approximately 12% of the sample. Sequences were obtained from PBMCs. The receptor source for this set is a woman in her sixties or seventies with lung cancer.

The rearrangement joins TRBV5-1 to TRBJ2-2; possibly TRBD1 for D (6 bases). The V gene lost 7 bases and the J gene lost 3 bases, with 16 bases spanning the gap. The CDR3 runs to 15 residues. Germline loops: CDR1 SGHRS, CDR2 YFSETQ. CDR3 amino acids: CASRRQVLDTGELFF. The CDR3 region has the DNA TGCGCCAGCCGCCGACAGGTCCTCGACACCGGGGAGCTGTTTTTT.

This clone appeared once. This rearrangement joins TRBV19 to TRBJ2-7, with 12 bases aligning to TRBD2. J gave up 7 bases and V 3 bases, and 7 bases lay outside the gene matches. This CDR3 is built from 15 residues. The germline CDR1 and CDR2 sequences are LNHDA and SQIVND (reference sequence). CDR3 loop: CASSIWTSGELEQYF. For the CDR3, the DNA is TGTGCCAGTAGTATCTGGACTAGCGGGGAATTAGAGCAGTACTTC. The full variable domain, its missing parts supplied by reference TRBV19 and TRBJ2-7, is DGGITQSPKYLFRKEGQNVTLSCEQNLNHDAMYWYRQDPGQGLRLIYYSQIVNDFQKGDIAEGYSVSREKKESFPLTVTSAQKNPTAFYLCASSIWTSGELEQYFGPGTRLTVT.

This clone came up many times. The chain combines TRBV20-1 with TRBJ2-1; D is undetermined. Germline V gives CDR1 DFQATT, CDR2 SNEGSKA (reference sequence). The V end was cut by 3 bases, the J end by 4 bases, with 4 bases between. This CDR3 has 11 amino acids. The DNA of the CDR3 is TGCAGTGCTAGCGGGTACAATGAGCAGTTCTTC. It is translated as CSASGYNEQFF.

Turning to this clone: At one of its ends the junction is not consistent with the germline gene, which may arise from a read error. This chain uses TRBV18 with TRBJ2-2; TRBD1 agrees at 7 bases. Per germline, CDR1 KGHSH and CDR2 LQKENI. The CDR3 is 17 residues long. This CDR3 reads CASSRKPQQGNPGELFF. The CDR3, as DNA: TGTGCCAGCTCACGCAAGCCTCAACAGGGGAACCCCGGGGAGCTGTTTTTT. Drawing the rest from reference TRBV18 and TRBJ2-2, the complete variable domain is NAGVMQNPRHLVRRRGQEARLRCSPMKGHSHVYWYRQLPEEGLKFMVYLQKENIIDESGMPKERFSAEFPKEGPSILRIQQVVRGDSAAYFCASSRKPQQGNPGELFFGEGSRLTVL.

This clone was detected a few times. The rearrangement joins TRBV3-1 (or the pseudogene TRBV3-2) to TRBJ2-5; D ambiguous. The CDR3 length is 12 residues. CDR1 and CDR2 (germline): LGHDT, YNNKEL (reference sequence). Trimming took 6 bases from V and 5 from J, leaving 10 bases between them. This CDR3 reads CASSKFSETQYF. CDR3 DNA: TGTGCCAGCAGTAAGTTCAGTGAGACCCAGTACTTC.

The V gene is TRBV3-1 (or the pseudogene TRBV3-2), the J gene TRBJ1-1, with D unclear. This CDR3 spans 14 amino acids. Trimming left V 0 bases short and J 1 base short, with 6 bases between. The germline V gene encodes CDR1 LGHDT and CDR2 YNNKEL (reference sequence). DNA of the CDR3: TGTGCCAGCAGCCAAGAAGGGTGGAACACTGAAGCTTTCTTT. Amino acid sequence: CASSQEGWNTEAFF.

The gene calls are TRBV5-1 and TRBJ2-2; the D is unclear. The CDR3 length is 13 residues. Looked up from germline, CDR1 is SGHRS and CDR2 is YFSETQ. V lost 0 bases and J lost 2, with 2 bases in between. The CDR3 sequence is CASSLANTGELFF. CDR3 bases: TGCGCCAGCAGCTTGGCCAACACCGGGGAGCTGTTTTTT.

V is TRBV7-8 and J is TRBJ2-7; D uncertain. V was shortened by 5 bases and J by 9 bases, with 17 bases between the two germline ends. CDR3 length: 13 amino acids. Germline V gives CDR1 SGHVS, CDR2 FQNEAQ. Written as DNA, the CDR3 is TGTGCCAGCAGCGATGGACGCCCGGTTGGGCAGTACTTC. Translated, it gives CASSDGRPVGQYF. Using reference TRBV7-8 and TRBJ2-7 for the parts outside the CDR3, the full variable domain is GAGVSQSPRYKVAKRGQDVALRCDPISGHVSLFWYQQALGQGPEFLTYFQNEAQLDKSGLPSDRFFAERPEGSVSTLKIQRTQQEDSAVYLCASSDGRPVGQYFGPGTRLTVT.

This sequence joins TRBV6-5 and TRBJ1-3; no reliable D call. CDR1 and CDR2 (germline): MNHEY, SVGAGI. V gave up 5 bases and J gave up 4 bases, with 9 bases separating them. This CDR3 comprises 13 residues. CDR3 nucleotides: TGTGCCAGCAGTCCCGGAGAAGGAAACACCATATATTTT. Translating it yields CASSPGEGNTIYF.

This clone was seen a handful of times. This chain connects TRBV4-2 to TRBJ2-1; 9 bases line up with TRBD2. The CDR3 totals 20 residues. The junction had 19 bases not matched to a gene; V was cut back by 5 bases and J by 2 bases. CDR1 is LGHNA, CDR2 YNFKEQ, per germline. The chain's CDR3 is CASSSLLQRGEPMTYNEQFF. The CDR3 region has the DNA TGTGCCAGCAGCTCCCTCCTGCAGCGGGGGGAGCCAATGACCTACAATGAGCAGTTCTTC.

The chain couples TRBV27 to TRBJ1-6; D not certain. Germline CDR1 and CDR2: MNHEY and SMNVEV (reference sequence). CDR3 length: 20 residues. V lost 4 bases, J lost 0 bases, and 22 bases lay in between. DNA of the CDR3: TGTGCCAGCAGTTCCCTCCCACCAACCCTGACTAGCTCCTATAATTCACCCCTCCACTTT. Its translation is CASSSLPPTLTSSYNSPLHF.

This chain joins TRBV27 and TRBJ1-4; D is uncertain. The germline V and J ends were trimmed by 3 bases and 3 bases, with 8 bases remaining between them. CDR3 length: 14 amino acids. The V gene's germline CDR1 is MNHEY and CDR2 SMNVEV (reference sequence). CDR3 in amino acids: CASSFAGPNEKLFF. The DNA of the CDR3 is TGTGCCAGCAGTTTTGCGGGCCCTAATGAAAAACTGTTTTTT.

The V call is TRBV2, the J call TRBJ1-6, with D unresolved. Germline CDR1 is SNHLY and CDR2 is FYNNEI. Trimming shortened V by 5 bases and J by 9 bases, and 14 bases separated the two germline ends. The length of the CDR3 is 14 residues. In DNA form, the CDR3 reads TGTGCCAGCAGTCGGACGGGCCTGGGTTCACCCCTCCACTTT. Its protein is CASSRTGLGSPLHF.

The V and J genes are TRBV27 and TRBJ1-2; TRBD1 agrees at 8 bases. Germline V gene sequence: CDR1 MNHEY, CDR2 SMNVEV (reference sequence). Germline trimming cut 3 bases from V and 3 bases from J; bases unmatched to any gene: 3. The CDR3 consists of 14 residues. CDR3 residues: CASSFGQGDYGYTF. In DNA form, the CDR3 reads TGTGCCAGCAGTTTCGGACAGGGAGACTATGGCTACACCTTC.

V usage is TRBV7-9 and J usage is TRBJ1-5, with 9 bases that match TRBD1. Germline V gene lookup returns CDR1 SEHNR and CDR2 FQNEAQ (reference sequence). V lost 5 bases to trimming and J lost 11 bases; unmatched junction nucleotides: 10. The CDR3 consists of 14 residues. The CDR3 bases are TGTGCCAGCAGCCCCCCCGGGACAGGGACAACCCAGCATTTT. It is translated as CASSPPGTGTTQHF.

This clone was detected only once. The chain has TRBV18 and TRBJ2-7; D is uncertain. The ends were cut back, 6 bases at V and 2 bases at J, with 14 bases in the middle. The CDR3 consists of 14 residues. Germline-derived CDR1 and CDR2 are KGHSH and LQKENI. The CDR3 sequence is CASSPRGGPYEQYF. CDR3 in DNA: TGTGCCAGCTCCCCCCGAGGTGGTCCCTACGAGCAGTACTTC.

This clone showed up just once. This sequence joins TRBV28 and TRBJ1-5; D gene uncertain. V dropped 2 bases and J dropped 0 bases, with 8 bases sitting between them. CDR1 and CDR2 from the germline V gene are MDHEN and SYDVKM. The CDR3 runs 15 residues. CDR3 DNA: TGTGCCAGCAGTTTAAGCTGGGGTAGCAATCAGCCCCAGCATTTT. Its protein is CASSLSWGSNQPQHF.

V and J are TRBV3-1 (or the pseudogene TRBV3-2) and TRBJ2-1; 7 bases agree with TRBD2. Trimming removed 6 bases from V and 9 bases from J; junction bases left unmatched: 5. Germline V gene lookup returns CDR1 LGHDT and CDR2 YNNKEL (reference sequence). The CDR3 contains 12 residues. This CDR3 reads CASRGGVGEQFF. DNA of the CDR3: TGTGCCAGCAGGGGAGGGGTTGGTGAGCAGTTCTTC.

The chain uses TRBV19 and TRBJ1-2; perhaps TRBD1 as D (6 bases). CDR3 size: 14 residues. CDR1 and CDR2 from the germline V gene are LNHDA and SQIVND (reference sequence). Trimming pared 9 bases from V and 4 bases from J, leaving 18 bases between. The CDR3 bases are TGTGCCAGCTCTCTGGGGACAAGGAGCTATGGCTACACCTTC. Residues: CASSLGTRSYGYTF.

The chain uses TRBV7-8 and TRBJ2-1; D is possibly TRBD2 (5 bases). CDR1 SGHVS and CDR2 FQNEAQ come from the germline V gene. V lost 5 bases to trimming and J lost 4 bases, with 15 bases between them. There are 15 residues in the CDR3. The CDR3 is CASSPTPGVYNEQFF. CDR3 nucleotide sequence: TGTGCCAGCAGCCCAACCCCCGGGGTTTACAATGAGCAGTTCTTC.

The genes are TRBV18 and TRBJ2-7; D not resolved. Looked up from germline, CDR1 is KGHSH and CDR2 is LQKENI. The V end lost 0 bases, the J end lost 5 bases, and 8 bases lay between the germline ends. There are 13 residues in the CDR3. CDR3 nucleotides: TGTGCCAGCTCACCACCGATGGCGGACGAGCAGTACTTC. Translated: CASSPPMADEQYF.

The CDR3 here is CASSLQEGPNGYTF. CDR3 coding DNA: TGCGCCAGCAGCTTACAGGAGGGGCCCAATGGCTACACCTTC. This chain joins TRBV5-1 and TRBJ1-2; TRBD1 might be the D (5 bases). V was cut by 2 bases and J by 6 bases, with 14 bases left in between. The CDR3 consists of 14 residues. Germline CDR1 and CDR2: SGHRS and YFSETQ.

The chain combines TRBV5-1 with TRBJ2-1; D gene uncertain. Per germline, CDR1 SGHRS and CDR2 YFSETQ. CDR3 size: 14 residues. Trimming took 3 bases from V and 3 from J, leaving 10 bases between them. The CDR3 loop reads CASSSGPIYNEQFF. Written as DNA, the CDR3 is TGCGCCAGCAGCTCAGGACCCATCTACAATGAGCAGTTCTTC.